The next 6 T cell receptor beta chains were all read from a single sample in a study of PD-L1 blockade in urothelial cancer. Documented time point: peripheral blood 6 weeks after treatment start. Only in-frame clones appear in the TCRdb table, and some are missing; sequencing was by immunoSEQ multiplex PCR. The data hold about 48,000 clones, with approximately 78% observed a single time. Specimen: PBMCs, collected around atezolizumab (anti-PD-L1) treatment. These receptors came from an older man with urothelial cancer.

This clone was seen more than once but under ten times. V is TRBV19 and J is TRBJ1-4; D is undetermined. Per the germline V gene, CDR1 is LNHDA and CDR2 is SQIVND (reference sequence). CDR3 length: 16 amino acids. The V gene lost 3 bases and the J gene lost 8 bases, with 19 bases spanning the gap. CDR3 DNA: TGTGCCAGTAGTATGGAGTCGACGGCCGATTGGGAAAAACTGTTTTTT. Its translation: CASSMESTADWEKLFF.

The CDR3 is CASSVRVAYEQYF. Here the CDR3 DNA reads TGTGCCAGCAGTGTACGGGTAGCCTACGAGCAGTACTTC. This chain links TRBV6-5 with TRBJ2-7; D gene unclear. The length of the CDR3 is 13 residues. V was shortened by 5 bases and J by 2 bases, with 10 bases between the two germline ends. The V gene's germline CDR1 is MNHEY and CDR2 SVGAGI.

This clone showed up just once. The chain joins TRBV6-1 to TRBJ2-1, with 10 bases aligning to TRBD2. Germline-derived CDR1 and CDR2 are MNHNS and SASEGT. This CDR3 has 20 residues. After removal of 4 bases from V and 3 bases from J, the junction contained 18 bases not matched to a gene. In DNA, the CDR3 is TGTGCCAGCAGTGCAAGGGGGGGGGCTAGCGGGAGAGGTAGCTACAATGAGCAGTTCTTC. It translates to CASSARGGASGRGSYNEQFF.

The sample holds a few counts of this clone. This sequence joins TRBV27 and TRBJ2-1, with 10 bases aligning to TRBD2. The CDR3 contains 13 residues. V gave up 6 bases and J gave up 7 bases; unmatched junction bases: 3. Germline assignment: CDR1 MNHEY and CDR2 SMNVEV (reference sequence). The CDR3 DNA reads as TGTGCCAGCAGATTAGCGGGAGGTAATGAGCAGTTCTTC. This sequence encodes CASRLAGGNEQFF.

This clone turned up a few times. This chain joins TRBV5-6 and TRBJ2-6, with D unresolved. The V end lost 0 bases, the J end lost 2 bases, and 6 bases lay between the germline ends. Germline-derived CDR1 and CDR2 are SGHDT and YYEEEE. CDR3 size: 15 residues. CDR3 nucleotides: TGTGCCAGCAGCTTGGATGTCACTGGGGCCAACGTCCTGACTTTC. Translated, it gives CASSLDVTGANVLTF.

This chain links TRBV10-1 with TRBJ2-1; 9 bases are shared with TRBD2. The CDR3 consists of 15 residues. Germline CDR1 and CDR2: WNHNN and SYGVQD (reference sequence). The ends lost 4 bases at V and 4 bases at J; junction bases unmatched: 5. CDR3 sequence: CASSVSSGTYNEQFF. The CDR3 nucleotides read TGCGCCAGCAGTGTCTCTAGCGGGACTTACAATGAGCAGTTCTTC.